This TCR beta chain stems from a study of cytomegalovirus exposure and HLA in healthy donors. In germline, CDR1 is MNHNS, CDR2 SASEGT. The V gene lost 3 bases and the J gene lost 3 bases, with 15 bases spanning the gap. The CDR3 contains 15 residues. The study ran its PCR with 60 Vbeta and 13 Jbeta primers. Produced via immunoSEQ multiplex PCR; TCRdb's table is partial and in-frame only. The sample has around 200,000 clones; 79% are singletons. The sample consisted of PBMCs. The source of this sequence is a woman between 18 and 29 years old in good health and CMV-seronegative. The rearrangement links TRBV6-1 to TRBJ2-7; a possible D gene is TRBD1 (6 bases). The CDR3 bases are TGTGCCAGCAGTGAGTCCTGGACAGACTACTACGAGCAGTACTTC. This translates into CASSESWTDYYEQYF.